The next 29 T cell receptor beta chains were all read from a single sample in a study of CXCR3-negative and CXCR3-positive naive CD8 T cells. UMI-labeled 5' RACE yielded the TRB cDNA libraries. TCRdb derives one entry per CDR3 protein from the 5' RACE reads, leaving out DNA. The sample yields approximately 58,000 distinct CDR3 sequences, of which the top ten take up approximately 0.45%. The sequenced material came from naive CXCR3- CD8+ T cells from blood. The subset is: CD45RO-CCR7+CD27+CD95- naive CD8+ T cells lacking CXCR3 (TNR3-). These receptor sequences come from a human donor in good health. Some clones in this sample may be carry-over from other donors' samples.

The CDR3 spells CASSVDVVGDEQYF. The J gene is TRBJ2-7, the V gene TRBV9; the D call of TRBD1 rests on TCRdb alone, since no DNA is present to check it. CDR3 size: 14 residues. Germline CDR1 reads SGDLS; CDR2 reads YYNGEE.

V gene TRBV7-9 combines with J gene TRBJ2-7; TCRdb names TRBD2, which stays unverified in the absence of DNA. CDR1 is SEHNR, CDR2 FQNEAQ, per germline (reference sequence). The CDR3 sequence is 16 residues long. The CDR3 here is CASSPTGAASSYEQYF.

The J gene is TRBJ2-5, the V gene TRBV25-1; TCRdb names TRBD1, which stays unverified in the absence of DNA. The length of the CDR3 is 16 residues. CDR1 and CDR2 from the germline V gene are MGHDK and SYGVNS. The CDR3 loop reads CASSEWRTGFQETQYF.

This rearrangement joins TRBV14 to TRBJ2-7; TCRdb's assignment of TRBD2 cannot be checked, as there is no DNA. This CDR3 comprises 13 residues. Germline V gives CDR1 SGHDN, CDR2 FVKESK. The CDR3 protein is CASSRALSYEQYF.

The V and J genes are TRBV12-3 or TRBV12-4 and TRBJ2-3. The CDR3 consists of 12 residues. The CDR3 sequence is CASSSRLDTQYF.

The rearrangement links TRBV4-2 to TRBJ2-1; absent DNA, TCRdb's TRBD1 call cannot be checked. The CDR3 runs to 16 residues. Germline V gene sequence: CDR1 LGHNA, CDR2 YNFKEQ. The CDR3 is CASSPERDSSYNEQFF.

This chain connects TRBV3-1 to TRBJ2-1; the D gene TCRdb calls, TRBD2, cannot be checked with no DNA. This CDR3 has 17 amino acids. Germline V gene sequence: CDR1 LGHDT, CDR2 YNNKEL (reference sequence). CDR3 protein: CASSQDRRGESYNEQFF.

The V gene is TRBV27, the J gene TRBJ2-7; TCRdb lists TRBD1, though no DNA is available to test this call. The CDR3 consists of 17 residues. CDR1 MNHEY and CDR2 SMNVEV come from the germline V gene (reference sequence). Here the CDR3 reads CASSLPRKDRKFYEQYF.

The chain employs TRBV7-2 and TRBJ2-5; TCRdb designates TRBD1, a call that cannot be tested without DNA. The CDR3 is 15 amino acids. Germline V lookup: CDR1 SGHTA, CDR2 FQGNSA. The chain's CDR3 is CASSLPQTGGETQYF.

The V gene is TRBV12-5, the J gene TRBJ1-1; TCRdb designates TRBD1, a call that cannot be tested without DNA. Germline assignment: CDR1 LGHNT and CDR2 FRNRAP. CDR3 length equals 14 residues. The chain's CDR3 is CASAHDTGNTEAFF.

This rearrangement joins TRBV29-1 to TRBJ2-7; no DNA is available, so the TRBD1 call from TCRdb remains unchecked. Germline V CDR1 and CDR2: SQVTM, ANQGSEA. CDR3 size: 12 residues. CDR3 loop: CSVVTGSYEQYF.

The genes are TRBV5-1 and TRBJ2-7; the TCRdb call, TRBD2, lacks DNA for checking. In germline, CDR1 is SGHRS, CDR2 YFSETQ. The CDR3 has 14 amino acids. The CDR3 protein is CASSFAAGAGEQYF.

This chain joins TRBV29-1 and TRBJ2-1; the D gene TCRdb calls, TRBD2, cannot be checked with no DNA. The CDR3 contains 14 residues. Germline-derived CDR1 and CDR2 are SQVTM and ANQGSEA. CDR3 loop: CSVEEIGRATEQFF.

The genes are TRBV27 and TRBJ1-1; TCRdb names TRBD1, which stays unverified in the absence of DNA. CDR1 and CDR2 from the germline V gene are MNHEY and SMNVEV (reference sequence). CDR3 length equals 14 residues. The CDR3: CASSKGGGGTEAFF.

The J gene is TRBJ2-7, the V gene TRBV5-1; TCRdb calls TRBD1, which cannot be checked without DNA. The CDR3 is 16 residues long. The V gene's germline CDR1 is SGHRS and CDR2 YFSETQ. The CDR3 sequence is CASSWERTGGIYEQYF.

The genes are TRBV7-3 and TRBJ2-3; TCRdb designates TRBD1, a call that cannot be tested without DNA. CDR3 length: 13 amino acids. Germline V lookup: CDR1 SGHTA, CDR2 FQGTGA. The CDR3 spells CASSHPSGGLQYF.

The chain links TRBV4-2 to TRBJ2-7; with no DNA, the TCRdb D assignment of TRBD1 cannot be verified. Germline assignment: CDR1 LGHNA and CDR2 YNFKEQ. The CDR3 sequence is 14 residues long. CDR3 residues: CASSQERAQVEQYF.

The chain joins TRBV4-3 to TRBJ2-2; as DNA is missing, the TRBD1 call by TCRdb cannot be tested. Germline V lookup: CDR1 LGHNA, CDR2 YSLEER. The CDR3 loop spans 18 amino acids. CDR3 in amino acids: CASSQPDVRGGRTGELFF.

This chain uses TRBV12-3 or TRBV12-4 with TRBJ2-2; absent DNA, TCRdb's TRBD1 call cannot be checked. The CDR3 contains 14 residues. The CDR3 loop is CASSFDRDTGELFF.

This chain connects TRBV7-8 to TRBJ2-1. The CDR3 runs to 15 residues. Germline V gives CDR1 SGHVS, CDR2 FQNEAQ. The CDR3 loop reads CASSSSASSYNEQFF.

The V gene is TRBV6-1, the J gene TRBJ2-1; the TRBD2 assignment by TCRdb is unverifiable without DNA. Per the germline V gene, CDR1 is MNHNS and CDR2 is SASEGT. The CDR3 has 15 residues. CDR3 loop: CASSEVAGGYNEQFF.

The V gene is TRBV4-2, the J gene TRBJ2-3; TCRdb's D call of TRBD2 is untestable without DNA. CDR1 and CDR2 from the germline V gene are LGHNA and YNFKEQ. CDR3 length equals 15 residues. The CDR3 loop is CASSQEVEGADTQYF.

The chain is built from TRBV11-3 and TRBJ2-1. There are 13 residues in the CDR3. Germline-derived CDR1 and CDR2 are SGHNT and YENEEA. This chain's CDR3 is CASSLSPSGEQFF.

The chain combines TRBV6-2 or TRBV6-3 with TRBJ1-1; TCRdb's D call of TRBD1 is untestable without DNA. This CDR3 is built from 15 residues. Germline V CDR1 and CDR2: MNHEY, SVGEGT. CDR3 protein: CASSYPRDPGTEAFF.

The CDR3 region is CSVHGSYEQYF. The gene calls are TRBV29-1 and TRBJ2-7. Germline V gene lookup returns CDR1 SQVTM and CDR2 ANQGSEA. CDR3 length equals 11 residues.

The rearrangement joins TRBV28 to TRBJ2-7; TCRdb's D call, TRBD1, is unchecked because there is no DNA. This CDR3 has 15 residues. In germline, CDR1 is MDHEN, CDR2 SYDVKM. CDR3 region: CASSPETGLSYEQYF.

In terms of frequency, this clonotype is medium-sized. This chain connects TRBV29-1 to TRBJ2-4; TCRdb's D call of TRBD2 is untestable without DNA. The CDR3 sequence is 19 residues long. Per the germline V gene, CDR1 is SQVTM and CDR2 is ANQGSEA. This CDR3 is CSVEDSVVAGTFDKNIQYF.

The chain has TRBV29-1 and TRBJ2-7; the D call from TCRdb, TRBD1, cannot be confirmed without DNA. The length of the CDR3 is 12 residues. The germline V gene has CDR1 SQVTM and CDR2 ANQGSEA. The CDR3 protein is CSVDVQGYEQYF.

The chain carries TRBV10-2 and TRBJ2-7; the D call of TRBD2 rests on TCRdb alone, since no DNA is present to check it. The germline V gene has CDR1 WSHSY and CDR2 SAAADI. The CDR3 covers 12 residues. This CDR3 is CASSEPTEDLYF.